The T cell receptor (beta chain) under discussion was sequenced for a study of neoadjuvant anti-PD-1 for oral cavity cancer. For the study at large: Around day 43, patients without progression received a fourth nivolumab dose before surgery.

Clones were sequenced by immunoSEQ multiplex PCR, and TCRdb holds only the in-frame ones, with some missing. The sample consists of 17,000 or so clones, around three fifths of them appearing once. After removal of 2 bases from V and 5 bases from J, the junction contained 7 bases not matched to a gene. Germline V CDR1 and CDR2: SQVTM, ANQGSEA. There are 14 residues in the CDR3. Analysis of PBMCs was direct, with no culture step. Here the sequenced sample was PBMCs, taken before nivolumab (anti-PD-1) treatment. The sequence was collected from a person aged 35-79 years with oral cavity squamous cell carcinoma. The rearrangement joins TRBV29-1 to TRBJ2-5; TRBD2 matches 8 bases. The CDR3 protein is CSVETSGPRETQYF. Here the CDR3 DNA reads TGCAGCGTTGAAACTAGCGGTCCCAGGGAGACCCAGTACTTC. Supplemented by reference TRBV29-1 and TRBJ2-5, the full variable domain reads SAVISQKPSRDICQRGTSLTIQCQVDSQVTMMFWYRQQPGQSLTLIATANQGSEATYESGFVIDKFPISRPNLTFSTLTVSNMSPEDSSIYLCSVETSGPRETQYFGPGTRLLVL.